This is a list of T cell receptor beta chains from one sample in a study of technical replicates of blood from several donors. TCRdb's copy holds only in-frame clones and misses some; the assay was immunoSEQ multiplex PCR. The sample holds more than 65,000 clones, 96% seen once. Sequencing was carried out using T cells isolated from PBMCs. These receptors were taken from a human donor in good health. Each CDR3 is given with its conserved first and last residue. The D gene is left open where the match is weak. Clone size is given for some rows only: seen once, a few or many times, or a class if the clone is expanded.

V,J,D,size,DNA,CDR3
TRBV27,TRBJ1-1,.,.,TGTGCCAGTGTAGGGGACACTGAAGCTTTCTTT,CASVGDTEAFF
TRBV5-1,TRBJ2-1,TRBD2,.,TGCGCCAGCAGCTTGTGGACTAGCCCTAATGAGCAGTTCTTC,CASSLWTSPNEQFF
TRBV7-7,TRBJ2-6,TRBD1,.,TGTGCTAGCAGTCAAAATACAGGGGCTGGGGCCAACGTCCTGACTTTC,CASSQNTGAGANVLTF
TRBV19,TRBJ2-3,TRBD1,once,TGTGCCAGTAGTATACCGGGACAGGGAAGCGGAGATACGCAGTATTTT,CASSIPGQGSGDTQYF
TRBV11-2,TRBJ2-5,TRBD1,.,TGTGCCAGCAGCTTAAAGGGACAGGGTATTGGGGAGACCCAGTACTTC,CASSLKGQGIGETQYF
TRBV28,TRBJ1-1,TRBD1,.,TGTGCCAGCAGTTTATGGGACAGGGCCGAAGCTTTCTTT,CASSLWDRAEAFF
TRBV4-1,TRBJ2-3,TRBD2,.,TGCGCCAGCAGCCAAGTACGACTAGCGAGCACAGATACGCAGTATTTT,CASSQVRLASTDTQYF
TRBV7-9,TRBJ2-7,.,.,TGTGCCAGCAGCTTACAGGGTGACGAGCAGTACTTC,CASSLQGDEQYF
TRBV4-1,TRBJ2-1,.,.,TGCGCCAGCAGCTGGGGGGTAGCGGATTACAATGAGCAGTTCTTC,CASSWGVADYNEQFF
TRBV18,TRBJ2-7,.,.,TGTGCCAGCTCCATATTAGATGAGACAGGAAGATCCTACGAGCAGTACTTC,CASSILDETGRSYEQYF
TRBV10-3,TRBJ2-7,TRBD1,.,TGTGCCATCAGTGAGTCCGGGACAGCTTCCTACGAGCAGTACTTC,CAISESGTASYEQYF
TRBV19,TRBJ2-7,.,.,TGTGCCAGTAGTATAGATTCGGGCTACGAGCAGTACTTC,CASSIDSGYEQYF
TRBV29-1,TRBJ2-2,TRBD2,few,TGCAGCGTGGGGCCGCTAGCGGGAGGAACCGGGGAGCTGTTTTTT,CSVGPLAGGTGELFF
TRBV5-1,TRBJ2-7,.,.,TGCGCCAGCAGCTTGCAGTACGAGCAGTACTTC,CASSLQYEQYF
TRBV28,TRBJ1-1,.,.,TGTGCCAGCAGTTTAGAACAGCTAAACACTGAAGCTTTCTTT,CASSLEQLNTEAFF
TRBV21-1,TRBJ2-5,.,.,TGTGCCAGCAGCAAACTGGGACAGCTCCAAGAGACCCAGTACTTC,CASSKLGQLQETQYF
TRBV19,TRBJ2-7,.,.,TGTGCCAGTAGGAGGACAGCAGGAGCCGAGCAGTACTTC,CASRRTAGAEQYF
TRBV5-1,TRBJ2-7,TRBD1,.,TGCGCCAGCAGCGTCTCGACAGGGTGGTTGTACGAGCAGTACTTC,CASSVSTGWLYEQYF
TRBV6-4,TRBJ2-2,TRBD2,.,TGTGCCAGCAGTGACTCACGTAGCGGGATCACCGGGGAGCTGTTTTTT,CASSDSRSGITGELFF
TRBV2,TRBJ1-4,.,.,TGTGCCAGCAGCGAGTATCGGGCTAATGAAAAACTGTTTTTT,CASSEYRANEKLFF
TRBV28,TRBJ2-4,TRBD1,.,TGTGCCAGCAGTTCGGCGGACAGGGAAGAAAACATTCAGTACTTC,CASSSADREENIQYF
TRBV28,TRBJ2-7,TRBD2,.,TGTGCCAGCAGTTTAGGGACTAGCGGGAGGGCCTACGAGCAGTACTTC,CASSLGTSGRAYEQYF
TRBV27,TRBJ2-1,TRBD2,.,TGTGCCAGCAGTTTATCATCTAGCGGGAGGGGTTACAATGAGCAGTTCTTC,CASSLSSSGRGYNEQFF
TRBV18,TRBJ2-7,TRBD1,.,TGTGCCAGCTCCCTAGGGGGACAGGGCTACGAGCAGTACTTC,CASSLGGQGYEQYF
TRBV12-1,TRBJ2-7,.,.,TGTGCCAGCAGCTTTGCGCTCTTTGGGCTAGCGGCCCTGTACTTC,CASSFALFGLAALYF
TRBV9,TRBJ2-3,.,once,TGTGCCAGCAGCGTAGACTCTTTCACAGATACGCAGTATTTT,CASSVDSFTDTQYF
TRBV5-4,TRBJ2-5,TRBD2,.,TGTGCCAGCAGCGTACGAGGGACTAGCGGGAGGCCCAGCGGAGAGACCCAGTACTTC,CASSVRGTSGRPSGETQYF
TRBV7-3,TRBJ2-3,.,.,TGTGCCAGCAGCTTAATGTCTAGCACAGATACGCAGTATTTT,CASSLMSSTDTQYF
TRBV29-1,TRBJ2-7,.,.,TGCAGCGTAGTTATGGCGGGACAGAGATACGAGCAGTACTTC,CSVVMAGQRYEQYF
TRBV7-3,TRBJ2-7,TRBD2,once,TGTGCCAGCAGCTCTCCCCCTGGGGGGGGATACGAGCAGTACTTC,CASSSPPGGGYEQYF
TRBV6-1,TRBJ2-7,TRBD1,.,TGTGCCAGCAGCCGGGACAGGGGGCGCGAGCAGTACTTC,CASSRDRGREQYF
TRBV9,TRBJ2-3,TRBD1,.,TGTGCCAGCAGCCAGGGACAGGACACAGATACGCAGTATTTT,CASSQGQDTDTQYF
TRBV7-9,TRBJ1-1,TRBD1,.,TGTGCCAGCAGCTTCCAGCCCAGGGGGCTCAAGAACACTGAAGCTTTCTTT,CASSFQPRGLKNTEAFF
TRBV27,TRBJ1-1,.,.,TGTGCCAGCAGTTTAGGGGTAGGGGGACCTGAAGCTTTCTTT,CASSLGVGGPEAFF
TRBV9,TRBJ1-5,TRBD1,.,TGTGCCAGCAGCGTAGAAGGGGGCAGTCAGCCCCAGCATTTT,CASSVEGGSQPQHF
TRBV21-1,TRBJ1-5,.,.,TGTGCCAGCAGCTACGACAGTAAGGGGGAGAGCAATCAGCCCCAGCATTTT,CASSYDSKGESNQPQHF
TRBV27,TRBJ2-2,TRBD1,.,TGTGCCAGAGAAATAACAGGGGGCCGAGGAACCCTAAACACCGGGGAGCTGTTTTTT,CAREITGGRGTLNTGELFF
TRBV29-1,TRBJ1-2,.,.,TGCAGCGTTGAAGACCCAGGGAACGAGAGCTATGGCTACACCTTC,CSVEDPGNESYGYTF
TRBV10-3,TRBJ2-3,TRBD1,.,TGTGCCATCAGTGGGGACAGTCAAACCCTGGACACAGATACGCAGTATTTT,CAISGDSQTLDTDTQYF
TRBV5-1,TRBJ1-1,TRBD1,once,TGCGCCAGCAGCACTGGACAGGGATTAGACACTGAAGCTTTCTTT,CASSTGQGLDTEAFF
TRBV27,TRBJ1-2,.,.,TGTGCCAGCAGCCCCAGAGGTAACTATGGCTACACCTTC,CASSPRGNYGYTF